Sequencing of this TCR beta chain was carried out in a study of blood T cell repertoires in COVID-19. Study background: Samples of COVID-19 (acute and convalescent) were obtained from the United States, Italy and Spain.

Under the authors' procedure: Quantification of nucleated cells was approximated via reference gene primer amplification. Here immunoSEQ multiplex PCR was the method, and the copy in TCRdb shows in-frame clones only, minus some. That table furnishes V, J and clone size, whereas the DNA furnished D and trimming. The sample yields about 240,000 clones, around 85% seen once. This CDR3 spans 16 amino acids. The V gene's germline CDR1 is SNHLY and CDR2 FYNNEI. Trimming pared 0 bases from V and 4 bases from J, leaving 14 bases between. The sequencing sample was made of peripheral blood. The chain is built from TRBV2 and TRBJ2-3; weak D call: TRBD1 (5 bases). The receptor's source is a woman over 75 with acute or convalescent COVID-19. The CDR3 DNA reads TGTGCCAGCAGTGAAGCGCAGGGCGGAAAGTCAGATACGCAGTATTTT. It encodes CASSEAQGGKSDTQYF.